This TCR beta chain was sequenced during a study of cytomegalovirus exposure and HLA in healthy donors. On this clone itself: Its matching antigen is unknown.

Whole-study results and caveats: Follow-up analysis later connected one missense variant in DCLRE1C with trimming of TCR beta V- and J-genes. Apart from CMV serostatus, no immune exposure information was available. High sensitivity and specificity were reportedly achieved when the classifier diagnosed cytomegalovirus status.

Primers for the PCR totalled 60 Vbeta and 13 Jbeta. Assay used: immunoSEQ multiplex PCR; TCRdb lists only in-frame clones, some missing. The data contain 150,000 to 200,000 clones, roughly 83% of them seen just once; the ten biggest clones take up approximately 0.26%. Trimming cost V 0 bases and J 0 bases; bases outside gene matches: 2. Germline CDR1 is SGHRS and CDR2 is YFSETQ. The CDR3 extends over 16 amino acids. V is TRBV5-1 and J is TRBJ1-3; TRBD1 aligns across 8 bases. Sequencing was carried out using PBMCs. This receptor was taken from a boy younger than 18 in good health and CMV-seronegative. CDR3: CASSLGQGISGNTIYF. In DNA, the CDR3 is TGCGCCAGCAGCTTGGGACAGGGGATCTCTGGAAACACCATATATTTT.